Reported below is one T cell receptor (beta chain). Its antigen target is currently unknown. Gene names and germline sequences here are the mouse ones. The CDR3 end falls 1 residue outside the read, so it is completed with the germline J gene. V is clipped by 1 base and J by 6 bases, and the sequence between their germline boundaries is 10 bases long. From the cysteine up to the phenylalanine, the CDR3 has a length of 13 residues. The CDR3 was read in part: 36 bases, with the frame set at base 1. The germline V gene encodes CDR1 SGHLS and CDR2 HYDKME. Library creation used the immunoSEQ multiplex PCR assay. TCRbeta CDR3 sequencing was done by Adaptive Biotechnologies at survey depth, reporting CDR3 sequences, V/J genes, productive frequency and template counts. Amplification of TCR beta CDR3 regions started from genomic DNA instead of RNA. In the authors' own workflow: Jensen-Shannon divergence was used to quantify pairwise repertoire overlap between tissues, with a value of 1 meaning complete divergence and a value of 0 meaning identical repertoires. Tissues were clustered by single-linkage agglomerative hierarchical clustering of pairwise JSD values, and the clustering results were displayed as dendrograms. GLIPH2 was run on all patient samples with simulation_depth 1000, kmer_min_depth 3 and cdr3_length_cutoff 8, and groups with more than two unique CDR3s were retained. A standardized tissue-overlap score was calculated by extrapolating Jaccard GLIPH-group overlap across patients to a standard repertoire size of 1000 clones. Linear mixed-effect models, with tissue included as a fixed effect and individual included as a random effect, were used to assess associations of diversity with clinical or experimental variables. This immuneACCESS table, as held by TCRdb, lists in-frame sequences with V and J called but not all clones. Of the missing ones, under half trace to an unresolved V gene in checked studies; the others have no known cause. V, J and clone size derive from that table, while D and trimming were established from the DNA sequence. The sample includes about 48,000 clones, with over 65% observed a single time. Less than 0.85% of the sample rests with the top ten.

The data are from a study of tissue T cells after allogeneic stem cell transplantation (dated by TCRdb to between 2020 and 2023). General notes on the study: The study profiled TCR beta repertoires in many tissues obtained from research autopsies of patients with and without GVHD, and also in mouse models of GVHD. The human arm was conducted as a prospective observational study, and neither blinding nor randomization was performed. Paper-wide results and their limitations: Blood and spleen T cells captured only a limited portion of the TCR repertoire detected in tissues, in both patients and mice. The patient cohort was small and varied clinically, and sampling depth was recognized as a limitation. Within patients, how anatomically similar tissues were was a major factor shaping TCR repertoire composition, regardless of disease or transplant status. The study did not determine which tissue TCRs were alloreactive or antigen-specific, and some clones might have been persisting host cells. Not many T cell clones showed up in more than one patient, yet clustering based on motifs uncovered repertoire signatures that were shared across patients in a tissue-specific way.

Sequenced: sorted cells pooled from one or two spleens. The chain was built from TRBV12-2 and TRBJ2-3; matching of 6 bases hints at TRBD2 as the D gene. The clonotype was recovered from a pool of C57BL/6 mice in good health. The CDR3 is CASSLGGEETLYF. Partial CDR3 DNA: TGTGCCAGCTCTCTTGGGGGTGAGGAAACGCTGTAT.